The text below deals with one T cell receptor beta chain. The antigen is unknown. Only in-frame clones appear in the TCRdb table, and some are missing; sequencing was by immunoSEQ multiplex PCR. The sample consists of 35,000 to 45,000 clones, 79% of them appearing once. The CDR3 consists of 15 residues. Germline V gene sequence: CDR1 SGDLS, CDR2 YYNGEE. V lost 1 base and J lost 6, with 14 bases in between. The data originate from a study of high-grade serous ovarian cancer treatment subgroups. Study background: On average, just over 14,000 reads and about 8,100 unique TCR beta rearrangements were obtained per sample.

Study-wide results and caveats: Higher neoantigen levels went with greater TCR clonal relatedness.

Tumor samples were obtained before definitive surgery or chemotherapy. Sample: tumor tissue. This sequence joins TRBV9 and TRBJ2-1, with D hard to call. The receptor's source is a human donor with high-grade serous ovarian cancer. CDR3 bases: TGTGCCAGCAGCGTATCAGGCGAGGTTGGCAATGAGCAGTTCTTC. Amino acids: CASSVSGEVGNEQFF. Filled out from reference TRBV9 and TRBJ2-1, the complete variable domain reads DSGVTQTPKHLITATGQRVTLRCSPRSGDLSVYWYQQSLDQGLQFLIQYYNGEERAKGNILERFSAQQFPDLHSELNLSSLELGDSALYFCASSVSGEVGNEQFFGPGTRLTVL.